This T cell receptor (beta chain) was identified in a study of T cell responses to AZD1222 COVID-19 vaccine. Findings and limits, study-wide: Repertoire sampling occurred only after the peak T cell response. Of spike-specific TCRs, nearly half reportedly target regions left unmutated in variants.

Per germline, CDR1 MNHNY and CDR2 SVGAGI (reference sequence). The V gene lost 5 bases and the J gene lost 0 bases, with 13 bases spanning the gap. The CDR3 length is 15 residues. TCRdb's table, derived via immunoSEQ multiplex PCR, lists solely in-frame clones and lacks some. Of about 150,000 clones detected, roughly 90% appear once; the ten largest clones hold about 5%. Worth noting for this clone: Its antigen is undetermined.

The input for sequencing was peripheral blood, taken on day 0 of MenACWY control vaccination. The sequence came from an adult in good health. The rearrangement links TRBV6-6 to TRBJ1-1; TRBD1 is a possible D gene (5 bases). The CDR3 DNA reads TGTGCCAGCAGTCCCACCGGGGCTCTGAACACTGAAGCTTTCTTT. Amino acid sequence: CASSPTGALNTEAFF.